This T cell receptor (beta chain) was sequenced during a study of T cell changes during pregnancy in multiple sclerosis. Method: immunoSEQ multiplex PCR; TCRdb's copy keeps in-frame clones and lacks some. The profile shows about 87,000 clones, over 85% of them singletons. This clone appeared once. Trimming removed 2 bases from V and 1 base from J; junction bases left unmatched: 12. The CDR3 contains 20 residues. Germline lookup yields CDR1 ENHRY and CDR2 SYGVKD. This clonotype was sampled from a female donor in good health, enrolled as a control in a pregnancy study. Specimen: peripheral blood, collected in the third trimester of pregnancy. This chain joins TRBV10-3 and TRBJ2-7; 15 nucleotides match TRBD2. Written as DNA, the CDR3 is TGTGCCATCAGTGAGGGCCCCGGGACTAGCGGGAGGACCAGATCCTACGAGCAGTACTTC. This sequence encodes CAISEGPGTSGRTRSYEQYF.